This T cell receptor (beta chain) emerged from a study of CXCR3-negative and CXCR3-positive naive CD8 T cells. Study findings and constraints: TCR interaction strength was inferred from TRB CDR3 physicochemistry, as CD5 matched across naive subsets. Both naive subsets showed comparably high diversity, and memory CD8+ cells showed much lower diversity. Cryopreservation partially decreased CXCR3 expression, and most assays used fresh PBMCs. Comparison of naive cells showed more hydrophobic TRB CDR3s in CXCR3-positive than in CXCR3-negative naive cells.

Naive CD8+ T cells displayed a CD45RO-CCR7+CD27+CD95- phenotype. As regards this clonotype: What it binds is unknown.

cDNA libraries for TRB were generated by 5' RACE incorporating UMI labels. TCRdb reprocessed the 5' RACE reads, with one entry per CDR3 protein and no DNA. This sample contains about 84,000 distinct CDR3 sequences. CDR3 size: 14 residues. Germline V CDR1 and CDR2: SGHAT, FQDESV (reference sequence). This TCR came from a human donor in good health. Some clones in this sample may be carry-over from other donors' samples. The sample comprised naive CXCR3+ CD8+ T cells from blood. The subset was: CD45RO-CCR7+CD27+CD95- naive CD8+ T cells expressing CXCR3 (TNR3+). This chain connects TRBV11-1 to TRBJ2-7; there is no DNA to check the TCRdb D call of TRBD1. CDR3 amino acids: CASSFGGLSYEQYF. Variable domain in full (rest from reference TRBV11-1 and TRBJ2-7): EAEVAQSPRYKITEKSQAVAFWCDPISGHATLYWYRQILGQGPELLVQFQDESVVDDSQLPKDRFSAERLKGVDSTLKIQPAELGDSAMYLCASSFGGLSYEQYFGPGTRLTVT.